Listed below are T cell receptor beta chains from one sample, sequenced in a study of T cell responses to AZD1222 COVID-19 vaccine. Assay: immunoSEQ multiplex PCR; the TCRdb copy retains only in-frame clones and omits some. Of 90,000 to 120,000 clones in the sample, 87% were seen once. Sequences were derived from peripheral blood, sampled 28 days after the second AZD1222 dose. These receptors were obtained from an adult who received the AZD1222 COVID-19 vaccine. The CDR3 runs from the conserved cysteine through the conserved F or W. D genes are given only for firm matches. A clone size is listed for some rows: how often the clone was seen (once, few, many), or a class if it is expanded.

CDR3 length	V gene	clone size	D gene	J gene	CDR3 DNA	CDR3 protein
15	TRBV3-1/TRBV3-2	NA	TRBD2	TRBJ2-1	TGTGCCAGCAGCCCCGGACTAGTGGCCTACAATGAGCAGTTCTTC	CASSPGLVAYNEQFF
13	TRBV5-4	NA	NA	TRBJ1-2	TGTGCCAGCAGCCGCGACGGAGCTTATGGCTACACCTTC	CASSRDGAYGYTF
16	TRBV6-2/TRBV6-3	NA	TRBD2	TRBJ2-7	TGTGCCAGCAGCCCAAAGGGACTAGCGAAGAACTACGAGCAGTACTTC	CASSPKGLAKNYEQYF
19	TRBV28	NA	NA	TRBJ1-5	TGTGCCAGCAGCCCCAATTCGATAAACAGGGCGACTCGCAATCAGCCCCAGCATTTT	CASSPNSINRATRNQPQHF
13	TRBV27	NA	NA	TRBJ2-2	TGTGCCAGCAGCCAATCGCACACCGGGGAGCTGTTTTTT	CASSQSHTGELFF
13	TRBV6-5	NA	NA	TRBJ2-1	TGTGCCAGCAGTTACTCGGACGACAATGAGCAGTTCTTC	CASSYSDDNEQFF
18	TRBV24-1	few	TRBD2	TRBJ2-2	TGTGCCACCAGTGATCCGTGGCGGACTAGCGGGAACACCGGGGAGCTGTTTTTT	CATSDPWRTSGNTGELFF
13	TRBV19	NA	TRBD2	TRBJ2-1	TGTGCCAGTAGTATGGGGACTAGCGATGAGCAGTTCTTC	CASSMGTSDEQFF
13	TRBV6-5	once	TRBD1	TRBJ1-5	TGTGCCAGCAGCCGGGACAGGGAGCAGCCCCAGCATTTT	CASSRDREQPQHF
14	TRBV3-1/TRBV3-2	NA	NA	TRBJ2-2	TGTGCCAGCAGTGCCGTCCCCAAAACCGGGGAGCTGTTTTTT	CASSAVPKTGELFF
15	TRBV6-5	NA	TRBD1	TRBJ1-5	TGTGCCAGCAAGGACAGGATGTGGGGCAATCAGCCCCAGCATTTT	CASKDRMWGNQPQHF
13	TRBV7-8	NA	NA	TRBJ2-2	TGTGCCAGCAGGATTACAAACACCGGGGAGCTGTTTTTT	CASRITNTGELFF
15	TRBV28	NA	NA	TRBJ2-6	TGTGCCAGCAGTTTATGGGGATCTGGGGCCAACGTCCTGACTTTC	CASSLWGSGANVLTF
14	TRBV10-3	few	NA	TRBJ2-3	TGTGCCACCAGCAGTGGGATTGGGGCAGATACGCAGTATTTT	CATSSGIGADTQYF
14	TRBV27	NA	NA	TRBJ1-2	TGTGCCAGCAGTTTAGGAGGGTCCGGCGAAGGCTACACCTTC	CASSLGGSGEGYTF
14	TRBV6-6	NA	NA	TRBJ1-3	TGTGCCTCTCAGCAGGGGTTCCGTGGAAACACCATATATTTT	CASQQGFRGNTIYF
18	TRBV6-6	NA	TRBD2	TRBJ2-4	TGTGCCAGCAGTCGGGGGACTAGCGGGATTTCGGGCAAAAACATTCAGTACTTC	CASSRGTSGISGKNIQYF
14	TRBV7-3	NA	NA	TRBJ2-3	TGTGCCAGCAGCCTCCGGGACATCACAGATACGCAGTATTTT	CASSLRDITDTQYF
15	TRBV18	NA	TRBD2	TRBJ2-3	TGTGCCAGCTCACCTCTAGCGGGGAGCACAGATACGCAGTATTTT	CASSPLAGSTDTQYF
15	TRBV27	once	NA	TRBJ1-1	TGTGCCAGCAGTTTAGGTGTGTTAGCGAGCACTGAAGCTTTCTTT	CASSLGVLASTEAFF
14	TRBV30	NA	TRBD1	TRBJ2-1	TGTGCCTGGAGTGGACAGGGAATCTACAATGAGCAGTTCTTC	CAWSGQGIYNEQFF
15	TRBV2	once	TRBD2	TRBJ2-1	TGTGCCAGCGTTGGCGGACTAGCGGAAACCGAAGAGCAGTTCTTC	CASVGGLAETEEQFF
13	TRBV27	NA	NA	TRBJ1-1	TGTGCCAGCAGTTTAGGGACGCGGACTGAAGCTTTCTTT	CASSLGTRTEAFF
16	TRBV18	NA	NA	TRBJ1-1	TGTGCCAGCTCACTAAAACACGGGCAGGGCAACACTGAAGCTTTCTTT	CASSLKHGQGNTEAFF
16	TRBV5-1	NA	TRBD2	TRBJ2-7	TGCGCCAGCAGCTTGGCGGCGGTGTCTAGCGGGATCGAGCAGTACTTC	CASSLAAVSSGIEQYF
15	TRBV27	NA	TRBD2	TRBJ2-7	TGTGCCAGCAGCCCAAGCGCGGGAGGAGGCTACGAGCAGTACTTC	CASSPSAGGGYEQYF